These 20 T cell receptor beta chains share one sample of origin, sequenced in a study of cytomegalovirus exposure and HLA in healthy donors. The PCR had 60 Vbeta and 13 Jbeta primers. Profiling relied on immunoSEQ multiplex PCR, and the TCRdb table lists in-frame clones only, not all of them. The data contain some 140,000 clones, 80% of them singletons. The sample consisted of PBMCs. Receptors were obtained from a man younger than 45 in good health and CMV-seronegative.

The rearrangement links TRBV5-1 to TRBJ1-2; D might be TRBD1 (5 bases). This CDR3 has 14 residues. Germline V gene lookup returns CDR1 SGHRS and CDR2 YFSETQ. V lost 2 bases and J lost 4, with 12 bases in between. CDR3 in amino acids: CASSFGDSFYGYTF. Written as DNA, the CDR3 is TGCGCCAGCAGCTTTGGTGACAGCTTCTATGGCTACACCTTC.

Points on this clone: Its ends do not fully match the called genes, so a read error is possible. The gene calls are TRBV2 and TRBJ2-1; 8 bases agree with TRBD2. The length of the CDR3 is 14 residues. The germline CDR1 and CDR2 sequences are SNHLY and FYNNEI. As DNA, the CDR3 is TGTGCCAGCAGTGAGGCCGGGAGGGGGAATGCGCAGTTCTTC. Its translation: CASSEAGRGNAQFF.

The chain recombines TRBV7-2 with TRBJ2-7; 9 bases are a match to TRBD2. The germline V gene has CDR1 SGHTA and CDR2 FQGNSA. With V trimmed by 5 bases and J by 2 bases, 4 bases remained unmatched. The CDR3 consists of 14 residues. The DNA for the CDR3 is TGTGCCAGCAGCCCCATAGCGGGAGCCTACGAGCAGTACTTC. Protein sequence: CASSPIAGAYEQYF.

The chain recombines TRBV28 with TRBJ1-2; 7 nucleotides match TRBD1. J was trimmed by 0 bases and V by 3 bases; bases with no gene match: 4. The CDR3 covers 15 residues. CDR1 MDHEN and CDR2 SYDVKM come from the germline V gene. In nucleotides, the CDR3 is TGTGCCAGCAGTTTCTGGACAGGATCTAACTATGGCTACACCTTC. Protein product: CASSFWTGSNYGYTF.

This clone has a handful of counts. The CDR3 reads CAISVQQGDIQYF. In nucleotides, the CDR3 is TGTGCCATCAGCGTCCAGCAGGGGGACATTCAGTACTTC. J is TRBJ2-4 and V is TRBV10-3; 7 bases align to TRBD1. There are 13 residues in the CDR3. Looked up from germline, CDR1 is ENHRY and CDR2 is SYGVKD. J lost 8 bases, V lost 6 bases, and 7 bases had no gene match.

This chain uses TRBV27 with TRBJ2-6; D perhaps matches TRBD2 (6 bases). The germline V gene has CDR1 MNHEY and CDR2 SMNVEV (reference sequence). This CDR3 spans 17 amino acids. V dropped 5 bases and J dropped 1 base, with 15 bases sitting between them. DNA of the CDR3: TGTGCCAGCAGTCCCCGGGACTCCGTGTCTGGGGCCAACGTCCTGACTTTC. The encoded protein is CASSPRDSVSGANVLTF.

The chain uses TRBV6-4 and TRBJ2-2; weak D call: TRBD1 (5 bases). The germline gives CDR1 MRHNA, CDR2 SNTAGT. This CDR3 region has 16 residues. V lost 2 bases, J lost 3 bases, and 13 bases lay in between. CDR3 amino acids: CASSDADVGDTGELFF. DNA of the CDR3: TGTGCCAGCAGTGACGCGGATGTAGGGGACACCGGGGAGCTGTTTTTT.

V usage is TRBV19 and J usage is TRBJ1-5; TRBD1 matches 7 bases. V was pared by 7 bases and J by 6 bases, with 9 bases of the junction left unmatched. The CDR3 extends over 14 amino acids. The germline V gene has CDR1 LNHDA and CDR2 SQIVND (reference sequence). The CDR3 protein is CASIGQAPSQPQHF. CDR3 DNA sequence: TGTGCCAGTATTGGACAGGCACCAAGTCAGCCCCAGCATTTT.

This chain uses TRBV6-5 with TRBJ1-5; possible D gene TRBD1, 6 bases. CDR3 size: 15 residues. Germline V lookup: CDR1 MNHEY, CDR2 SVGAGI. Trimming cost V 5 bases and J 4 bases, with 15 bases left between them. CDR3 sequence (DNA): TGTGCCAGCAGTCCCCAGGGGTACCGAAATCAGCCCCAGCATTTT. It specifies CASSPQGYRNQPQHF.

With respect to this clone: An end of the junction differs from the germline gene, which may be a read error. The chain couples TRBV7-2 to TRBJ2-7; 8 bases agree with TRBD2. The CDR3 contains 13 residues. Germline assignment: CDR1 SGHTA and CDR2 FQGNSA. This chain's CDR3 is CASSSPGLVTQNF. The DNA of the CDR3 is TGTGCCAGCAGCTCTCCGGGACTAGTCACCCAGAACTTC.

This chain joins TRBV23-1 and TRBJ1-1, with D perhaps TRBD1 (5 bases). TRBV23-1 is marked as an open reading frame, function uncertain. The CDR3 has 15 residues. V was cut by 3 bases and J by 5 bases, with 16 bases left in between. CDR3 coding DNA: TGCGCCAGCAGTCACGCCGGAAGGGGTGTGACTGAAGCTTTCTTT. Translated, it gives CASSHAGRGVTEAFF.

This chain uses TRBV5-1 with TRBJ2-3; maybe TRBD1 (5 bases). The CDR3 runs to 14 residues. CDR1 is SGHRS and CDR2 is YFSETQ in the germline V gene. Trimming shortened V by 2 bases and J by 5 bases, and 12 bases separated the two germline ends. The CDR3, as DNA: TGCGCCAGCAGCTTCCAGGGCCAGGGAGATACGCAGTATTTT. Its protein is CASSFQGQGDTQYF.

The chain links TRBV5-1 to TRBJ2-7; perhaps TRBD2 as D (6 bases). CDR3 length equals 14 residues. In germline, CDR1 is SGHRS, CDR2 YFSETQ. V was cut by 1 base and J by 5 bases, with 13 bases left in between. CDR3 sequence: CASSLLPGADEQYF. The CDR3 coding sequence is TGCGCCAGCAGCTTGTTACCGGGAGCGGACGAGCAGTACTTC.

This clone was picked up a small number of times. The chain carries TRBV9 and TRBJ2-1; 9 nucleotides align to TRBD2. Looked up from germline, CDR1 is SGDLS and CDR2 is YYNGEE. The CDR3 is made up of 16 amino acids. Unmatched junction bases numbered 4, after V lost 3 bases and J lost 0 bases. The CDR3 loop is CASSARSGSSYNEQFF. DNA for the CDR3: TGTGCCAGCAGCGCTCGTAGCGGGAGCTCCTACAATGAGCAGTTCTTC.

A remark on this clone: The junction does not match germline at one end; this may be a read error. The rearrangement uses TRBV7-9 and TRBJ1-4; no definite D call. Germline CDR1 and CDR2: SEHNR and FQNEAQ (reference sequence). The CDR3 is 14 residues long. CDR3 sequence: CSSSLRQAGEKLFF. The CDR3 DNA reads TGTTCCAGCAGCTTAAGGCAGGCGGGAGAAAAACTGTTTTTT.

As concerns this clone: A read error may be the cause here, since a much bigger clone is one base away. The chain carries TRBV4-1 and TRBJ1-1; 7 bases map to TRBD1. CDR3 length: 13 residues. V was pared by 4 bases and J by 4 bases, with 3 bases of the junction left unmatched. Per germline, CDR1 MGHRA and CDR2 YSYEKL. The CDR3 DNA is TGCGCCAGCAGCCTAGGGGGCGGCACTGAAGCTTTCTTT. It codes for CASSLGGGTEAFF.

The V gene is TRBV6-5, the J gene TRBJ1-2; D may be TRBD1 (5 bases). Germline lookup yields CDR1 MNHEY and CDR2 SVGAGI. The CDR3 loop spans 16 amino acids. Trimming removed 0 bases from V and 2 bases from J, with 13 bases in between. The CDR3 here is CASSYSRNPGNYGYTF. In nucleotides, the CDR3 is TGTGCCAGCAGTTACTCGAGGAATCCAGGGAACTATGGCTACACCTTC.

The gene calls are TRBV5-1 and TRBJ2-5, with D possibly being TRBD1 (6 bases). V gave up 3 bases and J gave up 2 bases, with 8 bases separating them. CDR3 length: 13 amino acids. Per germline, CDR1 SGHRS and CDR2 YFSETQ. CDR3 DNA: TGCGCCAGCAGCTACGGACAGCAAGAGACCCAGTACTTC. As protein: CASSYGQQETQYF.

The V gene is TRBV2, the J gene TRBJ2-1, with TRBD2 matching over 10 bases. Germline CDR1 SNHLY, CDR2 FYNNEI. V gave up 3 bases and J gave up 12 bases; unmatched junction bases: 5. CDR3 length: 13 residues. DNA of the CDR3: TGTGCCAGCAGTGATGGAGCGGGAGGGGGGCAGTTCTTC. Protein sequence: CASSDGAGGGQFF.

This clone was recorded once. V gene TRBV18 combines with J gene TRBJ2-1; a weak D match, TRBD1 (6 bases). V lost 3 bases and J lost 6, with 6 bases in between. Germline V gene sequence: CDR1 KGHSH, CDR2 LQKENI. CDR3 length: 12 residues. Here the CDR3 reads CASSPDSNEQFF. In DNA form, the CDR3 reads TGTGCCAGCTCACCGGACAGCAATGAGCAGTTCTTC.